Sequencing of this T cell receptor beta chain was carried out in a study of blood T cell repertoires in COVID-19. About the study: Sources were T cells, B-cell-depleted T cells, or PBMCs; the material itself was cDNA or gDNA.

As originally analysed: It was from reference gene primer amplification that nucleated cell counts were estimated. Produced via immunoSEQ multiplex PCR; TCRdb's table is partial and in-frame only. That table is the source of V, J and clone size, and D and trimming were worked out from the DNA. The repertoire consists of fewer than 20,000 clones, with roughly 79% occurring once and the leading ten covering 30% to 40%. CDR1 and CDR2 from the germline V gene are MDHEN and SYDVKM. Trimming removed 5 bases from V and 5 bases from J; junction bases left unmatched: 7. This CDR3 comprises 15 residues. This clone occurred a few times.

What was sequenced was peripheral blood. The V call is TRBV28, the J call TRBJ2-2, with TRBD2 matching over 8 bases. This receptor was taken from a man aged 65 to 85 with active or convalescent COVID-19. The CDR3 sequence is CASSSSGARTGELFF. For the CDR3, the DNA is TGTGCCAGCAGTAGTAGCGGGGCGAGGACCGGGGAGCTGTTTTTT. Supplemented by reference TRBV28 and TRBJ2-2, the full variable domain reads DVKVTQSSRYLVKRTGEKVFLECVQDMDHENMFWYRQDPGLGLRLIYFSYDVKMKEKGDIPEGYSVSREKKERFSLILESASTNQTSMYLCASSSSGARTGELFFGEGSRLTVL.